One and the same sample provided the 18 T cell receptor beta chains below, sequenced in a study of T-cell reconstitution after alpha-beta-depleted transplantation in children. For TCRbeta, the library was prepared with unique molecular identifiers. From the PCR reads, TCRdb called clonotypes with MiXCR, one entry per CDR3 protein. The sample lists about 300,000 distinct CDR3 sequences; 10% were seen once. The source was PBMCs, collected before TCRalphabeta/CD19-depleted stem cell transplant. Every receptor here comes from a boy younger than two with acute myeloid leukemia, due to receive a stem cell transplant.

This clonotype was counted a few times. The rearrangement joins TRBV6-5 to TRBJ2-1; 7 positions agree with TRBD2. Per the germline V gene, CDR1 is MNHEY and CDR2 is SVGAGI. The CDR3 has 15 residues. V lost 4 bases and J lost 7; bases outside the gene matches: 10. The CDR3 here is CASSSGGGPINEQFF. CDR3 bases: TGTGCCAGCAGTTCGGGGGGAGGGCCAATAAATGAGCAGTTCTTC.

This clonotype was seen many times. This chain uses TRBV12-3 or TRBV12-4 with TRBJ1-1; no clear D. The CDR3 runs to 13 residues. V was pared by 8 bases and J by 4 bases, with 14 bases between. CDR3 loop: CASSSVPFTEAFF. CDR3 DNA: TGTGCCAGCTCCTCAGTACCCTTCACTGAAGCTTTCTTT.

This clonotype has just a few counts. This chain connects TRBV20-1 to TRBJ2-1, with a possible D match to TRBD2 (5 bases). Germline lookup yields CDR1 DFQATT and CDR2 SNEGSKA (reference sequence). V was cut by 1 base and J by 3 bases, with 16 bases left in between. This CDR3 is built from 16 residues. Here the CDR3 reads CSARGFSRGGYNEQFF. In DNA, the CDR3 is TGCAGTGCTAGAGGTTTCAGTCGAGGAGGCTACAATGAGCAGTTCTTC.

This clonotype was seen many times. The chain is built from TRBV5-1 and TRBJ2-7; D is unclear. This CDR3 region has 14 residues. V was shortened by 3 bases and J by 5 bases, with 15 bases between the two germline ends. Germline values: CDR1 SGHRS, CDR2 YFSETQ. The CDR3 coding sequence is TGCGCCAGCAGCTCGCGAACATACGACCACGAGCAGTACTTC. Translation gives CASSSRTYDHEQYF.

Only one count was recorded for this clonotype. This chain connects TRBV30 to TRBJ2-7; no definite D call. Trimming stripped 1 base from V and 2 bases from J, with 15 bases between. CDR3 length: 15 amino acids. Germline lookup yields CDR1 GTSNPN and CDR2 SVGIG (reference sequence). CDR3 sequence reads: CAWSDGDTNPYEQYF. The CDR3 region has the DNA TGTGCCTGGAGTGATGGAGACACAAACCCCTACGAGCAGTACTTC.

At least ten counts were recorded for this clonotype. The rearrangement joins TRBV19 to TRBJ2-5, with D unresolved. Trimming removed 5 bases at V and 4 bases at J, with 11 bases between. CDR1 is LNHDA, CDR2 SQIVND, per germline (reference sequence). CDR3 size: 13 residues. The CDR3 nucleotides are TGTGCCAGTAGTGGTCACTATCGAGAGACCCAGTACTTC. Its protein is CASSGHYRETQYF. Full variable domain (missing parts from reference TRBV19 and TRBJ2-5): DGGITQSPKYLFRKEGQNVTLSCEQNLNHDAMYWYRQDPGQGLRLIYYSQIVNDFQKGDIAEGYSVSREKKESFPLTVTSAQKNPTAFYLCASSGHYRETQYFGPGTRLLVL.

V gene TRBV3-1 combines with J gene TRBJ2-2; possible D gene TRBD1, 7 bases. Germline V lookup: CDR1 LGHDT, CDR2 YNNKEL (reference sequence). The V end was cut by 10 bases, the J end by 7 bases, with 19 bases between. This CDR3 spans 14 amino acids. The CDR3 bases are TGTGCCACCCAAAGGAGGGGGCGCAGCGGGGAGCTGTTTTTT. Translation gives CATQRRGRSGELFF.

A few counts support this clonotype. The CDR3 reads CASSLALMRASGSYNEQFF. CDR3 DNA: TGTGCCAGCAGTTTAGCGCTAATGAGGGCTAGCGGATCCTACAATGAGCAGTTCTTC. The chain couples TRBV12-3 or TRBV12-4 to TRBJ2-1; 7 nucleotides agree with TRBD2. J gave up 1 base and V 0 bases, and 12 bases lay outside the gene matches. The CDR3 is made up of 19 amino acids.

Many counts were recorded for this clonotype. The chain links TRBV27 to TRBJ1-5; no firm D call. V lost 5 bases and J lost 4, with 9 bases in between. The V gene's germline CDR1 is MNHEY and CDR2 SMNVEV (reference sequence). There are 13 residues in the CDR3. The CDR3 here is CASSGRRNQPQHF. CDR3 nucleotides: TGTGCCAGCAGTGGCCGAAGGAATCAGCCCCAGCATTTT.

This clonotype was counted many times. The CDR3 here is CSVEVRLGGLTKVSSETQYF. CDR3 DNA sequence: TGCAGCGTTGAAGTTCGTCTAGGGGGGCTGACTAAGGTTTCCTCGGAGACCCAGTACTTC. The rearrangement uses TRBV29-1 and TRBJ2-5; D is possibly TRBD1 or TRBD2 (6 bases each). V was cut by 1 base and J by 5 bases, with 32 bases left in between. Per the germline V gene, CDR1 is SQVTM and CDR2 is ANQGSEA. This CDR3 has 20 amino acids.

Many counts were recorded for this clonotype. The V gene is TRBV4-2, the J gene TRBJ2-5; D is undetermined. With 0 bases removed from V and 2 bases from J, the gap between germline ends came to 4 bases. The length of the CDR3 is 13 residues. Germline lookup yields CDR1 LGHNA and CDR2 YNFKEQ. CDR3 protein: CASSQERQETQYF. The CDR3 nucleotides read TGTGCCAGCAGCCAAGAACGACAAGAGACCCAGTACTTC.

This clonotype was observed many times. The gene calls are TRBV12-3 or TRBV12-4 and TRBJ2-1; 9 positions agree with TRBD2. The CDR3 covers 18 residues. J was trimmed by 7 bases and V by 7 bases; bases with no gene match: 20. The CDR3 DNA reads as TGTGCCAGCAATTCCCAAGGAGTAGCGGGGGCCCTGCCGAATGAGCAGTTCTTC. This encodes CASNSQGVAGALPNEQFF.

On this clonotype itself: Possible read error: a much larger clone is one base away. The chain employs TRBV10-3 and TRBJ1-1; D remains unclear. This CDR3 comprises 14 residues. V dropped 4 bases and J dropped 4 bases, with 13 bases sitting between them. Per the germline V gene, CDR1 is ENHRY and CDR2 is SYGVKD. The CDR3 bases are TGTGCCATCAGTGGGACCAGGTCGAGCACTGAAGCTTTCTTT. Its translation is CAISGTRSSTEAFF.

This clonotype was counted ten times or more. The rearrangement joins TRBV7-2 to TRBJ2-5, with unresolved D. Germline CDR1 reads SGHTA; CDR2 reads FQGNSA. The germline V and J ends were trimmed by 2 bases and 1 base, with 14 bases remaining between them. The CDR3 length is 16 residues. The CDR3 here is CASSLWSGELQETQYF. In DNA, the CDR3 is TGTGCCAGCAGCTTATGGTCAGGCGAGCTCCAAGAGACCCAGTACTTC.

This clonotype was counted ten times or more. The chain joins TRBV29-1 to TRBJ2-2; the D is unclear. The V gene lost 2 bases and the J gene lost 1 base, with 5 bases spanning the gap. This CDR3 region has 13 residues. The V gene's germline CDR1 is SQVTM and CDR2 ANQGSEA. The CDR3 bases are TGCAGCGTTGAAAGACAGAACACCGGGGAGCTGTTTTTT. Translation gives CSVERQNTGELFF.

There are a few counts of this clonotype. V is TRBV11-2 and J is TRBJ2-5; D unresolved. Trimming shortened V by 5 bases and J by 3 bases, and 13 bases separated the two germline ends. The CDR3 sequence is 14 residues long. Germline values: CDR1 SGHAT, CDR2 FQNNGV. The CDR3 here is CASSPYKIEETQYF. The CDR3 DNA sequence: TGTGCCAGCAGCCCATACAAAATCGAAGAGACCCAGTACTTC.

This clonotype was recorded at least ten times. V usage is TRBV5-1 and J usage is TRBJ1-1, with D tentatively TRBD1 (6 bases). The CDR3 spans 13 residues. CDR1 and CDR2 (germline): SGHRS, YFSETQ. V was pared by 3 bases and J by 3 bases, with 9 bases between. CDR3 in amino acids: CASSWGQDTEAFF. The CDR3 DNA follows: TGCGCCAGCAGCTGGGGGCAGGACACTGAAGCTTTCTTT.

CDR3 DNA: TGCGCCAGCAGCCAAGAGGTAGCGGGAGGGCCTCAGAATGAGCAGTTCTTC. It specifies CASSQEVAGGPQNEQFF. This chain uses TRBV4-3 with TRBJ2-1; TRBD2 agrees at 11 bases. V lost 0 bases and J lost 7; bases outside the gene matches: 8. Per germline, CDR1 LGHNA and CDR2 YSLEER. This CDR3 spans 17 amino acids.